This TCR beta chain emerged from a study of blood T cells in healthy people across ages. For the second PCR, which ran for roughly 7 to 11 cycles, a sample-barcoded 5' primer and a J-beta primer mix were used. MiXCR was run by TCRdb on the 5' RACE reads, yielding one entry per CDR3 protein. The profile shows about 770,000 distinct CDR3 sequences, 40% to 50% of them singletons. The donors, aged about 6 to 100, were healthy Caucasians from Russia. Each sample provided at least 5 micrograms of extracted total RNA. Points from the study as a whole: Per million T cells, the diversity of TCR beta decreased roughly linearly as age advanced. Long-lived donors carried more naive CD4+ cells and greater diversity than aged donors.

In its sample, this clonotype was seen once. Its specificity is not known. The germline gene is not matched at one end of the junction; a read error may be the cause. There are 15 residues in the CDR3. The germline CDR1 and CDR2 sequences are LGHDT and YNNKEL (reference sequence). The sequence was collected from a man in his 60s in good health. The rearrangement joins TRBV3-1 to TRBJ2-1; TRBD1 is a possible D gene (6 bases). The sequenced sample was blood. CDR3 sequence reads: CVSSLQGQGFNEQFF. CDR3 bases: TGTGTCAGCAGCCTTCAGGGTCAGGGGTTCAATGAGCAGTTCTTC.